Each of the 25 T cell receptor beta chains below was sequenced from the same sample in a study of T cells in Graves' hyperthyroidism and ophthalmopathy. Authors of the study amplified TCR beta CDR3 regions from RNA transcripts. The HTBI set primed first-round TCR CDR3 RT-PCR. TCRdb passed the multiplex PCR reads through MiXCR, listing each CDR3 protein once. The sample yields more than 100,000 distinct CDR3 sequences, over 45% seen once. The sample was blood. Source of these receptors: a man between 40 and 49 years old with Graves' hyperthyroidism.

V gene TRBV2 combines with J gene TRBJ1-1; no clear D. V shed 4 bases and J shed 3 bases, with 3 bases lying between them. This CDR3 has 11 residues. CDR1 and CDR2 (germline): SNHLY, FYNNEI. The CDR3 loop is CASSGDTEAFF. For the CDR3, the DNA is TGTGCCAGCAGTGGTGACACTGAAGCTTTCTTT.

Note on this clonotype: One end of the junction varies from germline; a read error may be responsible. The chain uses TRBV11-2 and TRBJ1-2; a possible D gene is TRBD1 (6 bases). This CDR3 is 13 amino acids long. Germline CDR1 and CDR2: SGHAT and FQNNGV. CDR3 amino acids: CASSPDRKDGHTF. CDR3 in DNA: TGTGCCAGCAGCCCCGACAGGAAAGATGGCCACACCTTC.

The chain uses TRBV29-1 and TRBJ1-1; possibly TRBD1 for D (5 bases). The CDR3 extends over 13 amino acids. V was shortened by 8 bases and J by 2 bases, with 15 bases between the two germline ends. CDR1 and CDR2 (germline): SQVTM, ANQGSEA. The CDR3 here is CSSLSGSNTEAFF. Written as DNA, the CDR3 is TGCAGCAGTTTGTCAGGGAGTAACACTGAAGCTTTCTTT.

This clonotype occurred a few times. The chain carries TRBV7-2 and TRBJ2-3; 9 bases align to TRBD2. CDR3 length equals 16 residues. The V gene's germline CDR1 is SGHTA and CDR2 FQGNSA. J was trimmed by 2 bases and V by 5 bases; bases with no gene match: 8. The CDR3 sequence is CASSLPTSGDTDTQYF. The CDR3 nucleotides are TGTGCCAGCAGCCTACCGACTAGCGGAGACACAGATACGCAGTATTTT.

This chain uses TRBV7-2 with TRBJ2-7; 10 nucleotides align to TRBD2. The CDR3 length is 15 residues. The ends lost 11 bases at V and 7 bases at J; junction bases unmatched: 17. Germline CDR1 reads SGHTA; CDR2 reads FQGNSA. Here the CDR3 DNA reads TGTGCCCGCACCCAAGACCGGACTAGCGGAGGGGAGCAGTACTTC. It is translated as CARTQDRTSGGEQYF.

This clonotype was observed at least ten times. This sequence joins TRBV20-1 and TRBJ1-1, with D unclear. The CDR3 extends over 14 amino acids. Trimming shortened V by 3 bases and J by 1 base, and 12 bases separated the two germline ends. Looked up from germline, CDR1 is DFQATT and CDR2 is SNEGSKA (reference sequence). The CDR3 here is CSASGDTGNTEAFF. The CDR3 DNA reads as TGCAGTGCTAGCGGAGACACGGGGAACACTGAAGCTTTCTTT.

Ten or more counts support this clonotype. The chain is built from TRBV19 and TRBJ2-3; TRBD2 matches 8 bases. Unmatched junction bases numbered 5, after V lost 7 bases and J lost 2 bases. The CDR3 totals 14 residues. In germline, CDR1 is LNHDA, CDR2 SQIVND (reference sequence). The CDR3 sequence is CASNKRGITDTQYF. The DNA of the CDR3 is TGTGCCAGTAATAAGCGGGGGATCACAGATACGCAGTATTTT.

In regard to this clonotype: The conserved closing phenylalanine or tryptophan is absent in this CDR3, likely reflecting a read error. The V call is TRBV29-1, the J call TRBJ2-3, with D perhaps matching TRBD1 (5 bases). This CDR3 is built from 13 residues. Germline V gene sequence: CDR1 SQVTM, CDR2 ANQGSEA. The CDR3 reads CGVGVGVGDTQYV. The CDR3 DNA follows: TGCGGCGTTGGGGTAGGGGTTGGAGATACGCAGTATGTT.

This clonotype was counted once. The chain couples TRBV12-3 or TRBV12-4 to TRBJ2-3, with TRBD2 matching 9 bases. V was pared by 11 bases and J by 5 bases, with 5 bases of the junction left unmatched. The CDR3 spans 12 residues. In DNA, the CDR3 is TGTGCCGCGGGAGGGCAGGGAGATACGCAGTATTTT. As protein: CAAGGQGDTQYF.

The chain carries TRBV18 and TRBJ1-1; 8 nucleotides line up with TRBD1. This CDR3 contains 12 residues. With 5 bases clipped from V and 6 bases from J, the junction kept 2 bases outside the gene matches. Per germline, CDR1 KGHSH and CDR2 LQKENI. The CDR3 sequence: CASSSTGAEAFF. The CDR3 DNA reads TGTGCCAGCTCATCGACAGGGGCTGAAGCTTTCTTT.

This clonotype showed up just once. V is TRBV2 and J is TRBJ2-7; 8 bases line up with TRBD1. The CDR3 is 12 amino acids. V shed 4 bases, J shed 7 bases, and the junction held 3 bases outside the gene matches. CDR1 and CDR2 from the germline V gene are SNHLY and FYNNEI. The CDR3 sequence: CASSVTGGEQYF. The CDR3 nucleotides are TGTGCCAGCAGTGTAACAGGGGGTGAGCAGTACTTC. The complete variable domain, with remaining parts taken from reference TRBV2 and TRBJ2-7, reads EPEVTQTPSHQVTQMGQEVILRCVPISNHLYFYWYRQILGQKVEFLVSFYNNEISEKSEIFDDQFSVERPDGSNFTLKIRSTKLEDSAMYFCASSVTGGEQYFGPGTRLTVT.

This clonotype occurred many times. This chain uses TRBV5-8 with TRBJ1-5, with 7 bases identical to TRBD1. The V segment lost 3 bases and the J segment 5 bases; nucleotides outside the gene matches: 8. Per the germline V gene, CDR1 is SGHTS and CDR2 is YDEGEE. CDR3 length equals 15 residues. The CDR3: CASSWEGARDQPQHF. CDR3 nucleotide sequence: TGTGCCAGCAGCTGGGAGGGGGCGAGGGATCAGCCCCAGCATTTT.

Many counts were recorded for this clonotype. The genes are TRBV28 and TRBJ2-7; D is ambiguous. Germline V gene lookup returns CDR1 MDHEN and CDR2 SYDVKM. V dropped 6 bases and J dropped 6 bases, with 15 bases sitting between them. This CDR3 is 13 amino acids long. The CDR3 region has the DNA TGTGCCAGCAGGGGCCAGTATGTAGTCGAGCAGTACTTC. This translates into CASRGQYVVEQYF.

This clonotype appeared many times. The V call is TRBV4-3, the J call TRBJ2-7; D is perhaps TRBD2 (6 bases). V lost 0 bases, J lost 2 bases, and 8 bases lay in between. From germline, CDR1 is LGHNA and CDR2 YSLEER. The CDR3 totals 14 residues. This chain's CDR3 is CASSQDGGTYEQYF. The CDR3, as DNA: TGCGCCAGCAGCCAAGATGGCGGGACCTACGAGCAGTACTTC.

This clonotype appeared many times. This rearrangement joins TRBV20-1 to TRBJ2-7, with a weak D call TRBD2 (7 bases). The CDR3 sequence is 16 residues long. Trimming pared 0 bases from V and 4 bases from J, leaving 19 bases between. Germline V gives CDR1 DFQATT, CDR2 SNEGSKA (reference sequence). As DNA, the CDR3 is TGCAGTGCTAGAGACCCTTTTGGGGGGGGCGGTTACGAGCAGTACTTC. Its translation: CSARDPFGGGGYEQYF.

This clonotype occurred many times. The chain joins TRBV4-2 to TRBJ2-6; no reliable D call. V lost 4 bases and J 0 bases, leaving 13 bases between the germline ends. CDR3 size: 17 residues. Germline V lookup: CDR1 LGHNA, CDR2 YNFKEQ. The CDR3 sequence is CASSPETDTSGANVLTF. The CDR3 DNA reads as TGTGCCAGCAGCCCAGAGACTGATACCTCTGGGGCCAACGTCCTGACTTTC.

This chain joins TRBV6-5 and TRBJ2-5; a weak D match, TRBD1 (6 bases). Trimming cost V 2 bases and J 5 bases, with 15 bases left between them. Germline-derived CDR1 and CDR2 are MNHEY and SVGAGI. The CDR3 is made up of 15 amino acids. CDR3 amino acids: CASSYTGTSSETQYF. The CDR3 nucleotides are TGTGCCAGCAGTTACACAGGGACATCGTCGGAGACCCAGTACTTC.

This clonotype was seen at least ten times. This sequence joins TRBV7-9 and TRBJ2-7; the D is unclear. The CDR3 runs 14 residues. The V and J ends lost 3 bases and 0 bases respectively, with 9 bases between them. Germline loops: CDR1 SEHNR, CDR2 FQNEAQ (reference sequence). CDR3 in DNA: TGTGCCAGCAGCTTCCCCGGGCCCTCCTACGAGCAGTACTTC. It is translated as CASSFPGPSYEQYF.

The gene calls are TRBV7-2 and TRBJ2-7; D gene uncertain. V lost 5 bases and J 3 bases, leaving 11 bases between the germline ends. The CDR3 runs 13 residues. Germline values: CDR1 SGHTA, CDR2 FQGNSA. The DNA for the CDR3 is TGTGCCAGCAGCCTACCGACTTACTACGAGCAGTACTTC. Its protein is CASSLPTYYEQYF.

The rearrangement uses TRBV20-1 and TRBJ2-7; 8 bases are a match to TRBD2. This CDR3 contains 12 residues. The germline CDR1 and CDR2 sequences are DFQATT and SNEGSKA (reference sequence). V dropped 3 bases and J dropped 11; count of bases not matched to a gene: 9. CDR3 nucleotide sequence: TGCAGTGCTAGGGGGGTGGCGGGGGGCAAGTACTTC. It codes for CSARGVAGGKYF.

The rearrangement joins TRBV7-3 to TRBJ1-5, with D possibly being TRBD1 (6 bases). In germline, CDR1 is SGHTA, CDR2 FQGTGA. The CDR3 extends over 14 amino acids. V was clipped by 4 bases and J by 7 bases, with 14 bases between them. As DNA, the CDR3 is TGTGCCAGCAGCTCAGGGGCAGGACTACAGCCCCAGCATTTT. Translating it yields CASSSGAGLQPQHF.

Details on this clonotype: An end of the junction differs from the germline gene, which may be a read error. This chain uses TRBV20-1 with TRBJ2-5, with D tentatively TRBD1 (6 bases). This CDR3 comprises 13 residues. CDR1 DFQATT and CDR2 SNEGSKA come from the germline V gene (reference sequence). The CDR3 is CSARTGNQETQYF. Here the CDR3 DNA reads TGCAGTGCTAGAACAGGGAACCAAGAAACCCAGTACTTC.

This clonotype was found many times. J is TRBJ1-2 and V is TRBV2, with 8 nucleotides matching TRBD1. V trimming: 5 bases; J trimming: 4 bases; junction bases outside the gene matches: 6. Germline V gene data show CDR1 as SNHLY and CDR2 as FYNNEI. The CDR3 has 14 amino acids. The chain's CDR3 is CASSSQGAGYGYTF. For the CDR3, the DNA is TGTGCCAGCAGTTCTCAGGGGGCCGGCTATGGCTACACCTTC.

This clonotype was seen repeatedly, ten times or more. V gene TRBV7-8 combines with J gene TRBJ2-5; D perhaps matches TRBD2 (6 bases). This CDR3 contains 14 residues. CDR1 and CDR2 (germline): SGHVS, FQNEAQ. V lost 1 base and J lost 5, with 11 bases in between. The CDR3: CASSLDSGRETQYF. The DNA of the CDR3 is TGTGCCAGCAGCTTAGATTCGGGGAGGGAGACCCAGTACTTC.

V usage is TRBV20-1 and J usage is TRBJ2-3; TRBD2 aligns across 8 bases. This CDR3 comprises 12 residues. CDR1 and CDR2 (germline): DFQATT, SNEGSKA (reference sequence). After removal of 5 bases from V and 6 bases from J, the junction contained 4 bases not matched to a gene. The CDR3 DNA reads TGCAGTGCTGCCGGGGGGGCCGATACGCAGTATTTT. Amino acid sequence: CSAAGGADTQYF.